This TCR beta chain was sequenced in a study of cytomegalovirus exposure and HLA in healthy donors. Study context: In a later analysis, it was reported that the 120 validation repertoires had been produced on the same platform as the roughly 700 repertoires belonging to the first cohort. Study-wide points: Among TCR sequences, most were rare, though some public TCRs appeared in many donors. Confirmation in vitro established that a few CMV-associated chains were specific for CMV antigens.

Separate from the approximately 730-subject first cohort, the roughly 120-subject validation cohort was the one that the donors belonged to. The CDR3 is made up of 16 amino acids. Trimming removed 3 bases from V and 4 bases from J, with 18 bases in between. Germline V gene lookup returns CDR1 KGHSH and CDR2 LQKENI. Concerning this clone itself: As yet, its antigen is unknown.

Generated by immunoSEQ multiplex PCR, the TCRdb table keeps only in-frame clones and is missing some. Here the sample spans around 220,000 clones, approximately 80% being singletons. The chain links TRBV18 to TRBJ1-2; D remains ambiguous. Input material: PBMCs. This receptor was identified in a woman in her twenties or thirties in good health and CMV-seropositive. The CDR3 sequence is CASSPNTPDRGYGYTF. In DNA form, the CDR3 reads TGTGCCAGCTCACCTAATACGCCGGATAGAGGCTATGGCTACACCTTC.